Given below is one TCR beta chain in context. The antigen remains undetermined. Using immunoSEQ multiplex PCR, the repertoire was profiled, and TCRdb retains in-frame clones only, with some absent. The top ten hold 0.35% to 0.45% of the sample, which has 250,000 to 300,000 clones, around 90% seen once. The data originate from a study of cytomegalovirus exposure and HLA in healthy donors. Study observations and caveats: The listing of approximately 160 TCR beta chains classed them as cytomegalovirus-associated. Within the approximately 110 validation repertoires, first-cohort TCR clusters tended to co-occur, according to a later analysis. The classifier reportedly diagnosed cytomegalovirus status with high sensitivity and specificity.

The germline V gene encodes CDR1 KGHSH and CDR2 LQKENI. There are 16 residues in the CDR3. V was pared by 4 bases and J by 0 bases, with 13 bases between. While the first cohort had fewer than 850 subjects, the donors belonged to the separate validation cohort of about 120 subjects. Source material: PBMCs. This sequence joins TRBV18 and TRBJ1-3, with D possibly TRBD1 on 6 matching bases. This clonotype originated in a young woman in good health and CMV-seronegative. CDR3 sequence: CASSLETGSSGNTIYF. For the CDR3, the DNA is TGTGCCAGCTCACTAGAAACAGGGAGCTCTGGAAACACCATATATTTT.